This T cell receptor (beta chain) was observed in a study of monozygotic twins with inflammatory bowel disease. Points from the study as a whole: Using the inverse Simpson index, IBD patients had lower TCRbeta diversity than healthy co-twins. Support was lacking for any single strong IBD-associated signal or clonotype.

Germline-derived CDR1 and CDR2 are SQVTM and ANQGSEA. This CDR3 is 11 amino acids long. Comment on this clonotype: Its antigen is unknown.

Blood samples measuring more than 2 ml were taken per donor. TCRdb re-analyzed the 5' RACE reads; it lists each CDR3 protein once, without DNA. This sample contains approximately 200,000 distinct CDR3 sequences. The sample comprised blood. The sequence was obtained from a human donor with ulcerative colitis or Crohn's disease, or a healthy co-twin of an affected twin (not recorded which). The chain combines TRBV29-1 with TRBJ2-1; TCRdb's D call of TRBD1 is untestable without DNA. The CDR3 is CSVLTGVEQFF.